One and the same sample provided the 25 T cell receptor beta chains below, sequenced in a study of beta chain features in type 1 diabetes. The authors reverse transcribed all of the isolated RNA, so sequencing captured expressed TCRB transcripts. Data came from immunoSEQ multiplex PCR; TCRdb stores just in-frame clones and leaves some out. This sample has some 270,000 clones; 7.5% to 9.5% occur once, and the top ten carry roughly 1%. Material for sequencing was central memory CD4+ T cells from blood. These receptors were taken from a young woman in good health.

This clone was seen a handful of times. The rearrangement joins TRBV19 to TRBJ2-1; 13 nucleotides align to TRBD2. Trimming at V came to 6 bases and at J to 1 base, leaving 6 bases not matched to a gene. The CDR3 consists of 17 residues. CDR1 is LNHDA, CDR2 SQIVND, per germline (reference sequence). CDR3 DNA: TGTGCCAGTAGAAGGACTAGCGGGAGAGGGTCCTACAATGAGCAGTTCTTC. Encoded protein: CASRRTSGRGSYNEQFF.

To note about this clone: One junction end disagrees with the germline gene, perhaps due to a read error. The CDR3 DNA follows: TGCGCCAGCAGATTGGGACAGGGGAACACTGAAGCTTTCTTT. Protein product: CASRLGQGNTEAFF. The chain joins TRBV5-1 to TRBJ1-1; 9 bases agree with TRBD1. The germline gives CDR1 SGHRS, CDR2 YFSETQ. The CDR3 totals 14 residues.

This clone was seen only a few times. CDR3 nucleotide sequence: TGTGCCACCAGCAGTCCCGGGGGGGTTTCCTACGAGCAGTACTTC. It is translated as CATSSPGGVSYEQYF. The chain has TRBV15 and TRBJ2-7; 8 nucleotides match TRBD2. The CDR3 sequence is 15 residues long. Germline lookup yields CDR1 LNHNV and CDR2 YYDKDF (reference sequence). V was pared by 3 bases and J by 1 base, with 5 bases of the junction left unmatched. Full variable domain (missing parts from reference TRBV15 and TRBJ2-7): DAMVIQNPRYQVTQFGKPVTLSCSQTLNHNVMYWYQQKSSQAPKLLFHYYDKDFNNEADTPDNFQSRRPNTSFCFLDIRSPGLGDTAMYLCATSSPGGVSYEQYFGPGTRLTVT.

This chain joins TRBV11-2 and TRBJ1-4; D is uncertain. The CDR3 runs 16 residues. Germline V lookup: CDR1 SGHAT, CDR2 FQNNGV. V dropped 5 bases and J dropped 0 bases, with 13 bases sitting between them. CDR3 nucleotides: TGTGCCAGCAGCCCGGGCCGCGGGGCAACTAATGAAAAACTGTTTTTT. It encodes CASSPGRGATNEKLFF.

This chain joins TRBV11-2 and TRBJ1-3; D gene ambiguous. The CDR3 consists of 12 residues. CDR1 is SGHAT, CDR2 FQNNGV, per germline. V lost 5 bases to trimming and J lost 4 bases, with 6 bases between them. CDR3 residues: CASSMTGNTIYF. The CDR3 DNA follows: TGTGCCAGCAGCATGACAGGAAACACCATATATTTT.

This clone was seen many times. The chain has TRBV28 and TRBJ1-1; tentative D call: TRBD1 (6 bases). Per the germline V gene, CDR1 is MDHEN and CDR2 is SYDVKM. Deletions cut 8 bases from V and 5 bases from J, with 18 bases between. The CDR3 totals 14 residues. The chain's CDR3 is CASRPPGVRTEAFF. The CDR3, as DNA: TGTGCCAGCCGCCCTCCAGGGGTTCGGACTGAAGCTTTCTTT.

The V call is TRBV5-1, the J call TRBJ2-3, with 10 bases matching TRBD1. Germline CDR1 and CDR2: SGHRS and YFSETQ. The J segment lost 6 bases and the V segment lost 4 bases, leaving 5 bases of the junction unmatched. This CDR3 comprises 14 residues. The CDR3 loop reads CASSEGQGMDTQYF. The CDR3 region has the DNA TGCGCCAGCAGCGAGGGACAGGGGATGGATACGCAGTATTTT.

The chain's CDR3 is CASSLSTLGETQYF. The CDR3 DNA follows: TGTGCCAGCAGCTTAAGTACTTTGGGCGAGACCCAGTACTTC. The genes are TRBV7-7 and TRBJ2-5; the D is unclear. This CDR3 is 14 amino acids long. V lost 2 bases and J 5 bases, leaving 12 bases between the germline ends. CDR1 is SSHAT and CDR2 is FNYEAQ in the germline V gene (reference sequence).

There are a few counts of this clone. CDR3 bases: TGCGCCAGCAGTTTCGGGGAGAACACCGGGGAGCTGTTTTTT. It codes for CASSFGENTGELFF. The chain has TRBV5-1 and TRBJ2-2; D might be TRBD2 (5 bases). Deletions cut 5 bases from V and 1 base from J, with 9 bases between. CDR1 and CDR2 from the germline V gene are SGHRS and YFSETQ. This CDR3 spans 14 amino acids.

Ten or more counts support this clone. The chain recombines TRBV7-9 with TRBJ2-2; TRBD2 is a possible D gene (5 bases). The germline V gene has CDR1 SEHNR and CDR2 FQNEAQ (reference sequence). Trimming removed 8 bases from V and 4 bases from J, with 17 bases in between. There are 15 residues in the CDR3. CDR3 loop: CASFSLGISTGELFF. As DNA, the CDR3 is TGTGCCAGCTTCTCCCTCGGGATTAGCACCGGGGAGCTGTTTTTT.

This clone was counted between two and nine times. The V gene is TRBV19, the J gene TRBJ1-2, with TRBD1 identical over 8 bases. Per germline, CDR1 LNHDA and CDR2 SQIVND (reference sequence). The CDR3 totals 14 residues. J was trimmed by 7 bases and V by 5 bases; bases with no gene match: 9. CDR3 region: CASSSGQGRSGYTF. CDR3 DNA sequence: TGTGCCAGTAGTTCCGGACAGGGTCGAAGTGGCTACACCTTC. Using reference TRBV19 and TRBJ1-2 for the parts outside the CDR3, the full variable domain is DGGITQSPKYLFRKEGQNVTLSCEQNLNHDAMYWYRQDPGQGLRLIYYSQIVNDFQKGDIAEGYSVSREKKESFPLTVTSAQKNPTAFYLCASSSGQGRSGYTFGSGTRLTVV.

CDR3 in amino acids: CSVELGQGIAYEQYF. CDR3 DNA: TGCAGCGTTGAATTGGGGCAGGGGATCGCCTACGAGCAGTACTTC. The genes are TRBV29-1 and TRBJ2-7, with D possibly being TRBD1 (6 bases). Trimming left V 2 bases short and J 2 bases short, with 16 bases between. Germline V gene data show CDR1 as SQVTM and CDR2 as ANQGSEA. The CDR3 totals 15 residues.

The chain employs TRBV7-2 and TRBJ2-3; D gene unclear. Trimming took off 2 bases at V and 4 bases at J, with 7 bases between the two ends. This CDR3 is 13 amino acids long. Germline V gives CDR1 SGHTA, CDR2 FQGNSA. CDR3: CASSLLAADTQYF. The CDR3 nucleotides are TGTGCCAGCAGCTTACTTGCGGCAGATACGCAGTATTTT.

There are a few counts of this clone. This chain connects TRBV4-2 to TRBJ1-2; no clear D. Germline CDR1 LGHNA, CDR2 YNFKEQ. The CDR3 extends over 17 amino acids. Trimming pared 0 bases from V and 1 base from J, leaving 15 bases between. CDR3 amino acids: CASSQDPSREVNYGYTF. DNA of the CDR3: TGTGCCAGCAGCCAAGATCCCTCTAGGGAGGTTAACTATGGCTACACCTTC.

The chain combines TRBV6-1 with TRBJ1-1; 9 nucleotides match TRBD1. V shed 6 bases and J 6 bases; nucleotides not matched to a gene: 8. This CDR3 region has 14 residues. Germline-derived CDR1 and CDR2 are MNHNS and SASEGT. The CDR3 reads CASRQNRDRAEAFF. In nucleotides, the CDR3 is TGTGCCAGCAGACAGAACAGGGACAGGGCTGAAGCTTTCTTT.

This clone was observed at least ten times. This chain joins TRBV18 and TRBJ2-7, with 7 bases matching TRBD1. This CDR3 is built from 15 residues. V lost 4 bases and J lost 2; bases outside the gene matches: 8. Looked up from germline, CDR1 is KGHSH and CDR2 is LQKENI. Here the CDR3 DNA reads TGTGCCAGCTCACAGGACAGGTCCGGGCCCTACGAGCAGTACGTC. Translation: CASSQDRSGPYEQYV.

The chain recombines TRBV25-1 with TRBJ1-5; D possibly corresponds to TRBD1 (5 bases). Germline V lookup: CDR1 MGHDK, CDR2 SYGVNS. CDR3 length: 17 amino acids. V lost 3 bases, J lost 1 base, and 16 bases lay in between. The DNA of the CDR3 is TGTGCCAGCAGTGAGGACGACAGTTCCCTCAGCAATCAGCCCCAGCATTTT. It yields the protein CASSEDDSSLSNQPQHF.

V usage is TRBV2 and J usage is TRBJ2-7, with D possibly matching TRBD1 (6 bases). The germline V gene encodes CDR1 SNHLY and CDR2 FYNNEI. This CDR3 is 15 amino acids long. V dropped 6 bases and J dropped 0 bases, with 15 bases sitting between them. As DNA, the CDR3 is TGTGCCAGCAGCACCGACAGGAATCTCTCCTACGAGCAGTACTTC. Encoded protein: CASSTDRNLSYEQYF.

V gene TRBV7-2 combines with J gene TRBJ2-7; unclear D gene. This CDR3 has 14 amino acids. From germline, CDR1 is SGHTA and CDR2 FQGNSA. Trimming removed 1 base from V and 7 bases from J, with 14 bases in between. CDR3 nucleotides: TGTGCCAGCAGCTTAGATTACGGCCGTGGGGAGCAGTACTTC. Its translation: CASSLDYGRGEQYF.

The chain uses TRBV5-4 and TRBJ2-3; TRBD2 matches 14 bases. V dropped 4 bases and J dropped 1; count of bases not matched to a gene: 2. Germline V gene lookup returns CDR1 SGHNT and CDR2 YYREEE (reference sequence). This CDR3 has 16 amino acids. The CDR3 nucleotides are TGTGCCAGCAGCCGGACTAGCGGGGGGCGCACAGATACGCAGTATTTT. As protein: CASSRTSGGRTDTQYF.

This clone was recorded a few times. The V gene is TRBV2, the J gene TRBJ2-5; weak D call: TRBD2 (6 bases). Germline V gene data show CDR1 as SNHLY and CDR2 as FYNNEI. Trimming removed 6 bases at V and 1 base at J, with 9 bases between. This CDR3 comprises 13 residues. The CDR3 region has the DNA TGTGCCAGCAGCGGGACTGGCCAAGAGACCCAGTACTTC. Amino acid sequence: CASSGTGQETQYF.

This clone was detected a few times. The chain links TRBV7-3 to TRBJ1-3, with unresolved D. Germline values: CDR1 SGHTA, CDR2 FQGTGA. The CDR3 contains 15 residues. V dropped 5 bases and J dropped 3 bases, with 14 bases sitting between them. The CDR3 sequence is CASSRTSGSGNTIYF. Written as DNA, the CDR3 is TGTGCCAGCAGCCGAACGTCGGGGAGTGGAAACACCATATATTTT.

The chain has TRBV28 and TRBJ2-3; either TRBD1 or TRBD2 may fit D (5 bases each). Trimming shortened V by 3 bases and J by 9 bases, and 19 bases separated the two germline ends. The CDR3 extends over 15 amino acids. Germline values: CDR1 MDHEN, CDR2 SYDVKM. As DNA, the CDR3 is TGTGCCAGCAGTTTTGGACACCTGCTCGGCGGGACGCAGTATTTT. Translation gives CASSFGHLLGGTQYF.

The J gene is TRBJ1-2, the V gene TRBV30; D possibly corresponds to TRBD1 (6 bases). CDR1 GTSNPN and CDR2 SVGIG come from the germline V gene (reference sequence). The CDR3 totals 13 residues. Between the trimmed V and J ends, which lost 2 bases and 4 bases, there was a span of 11 bases. The CDR3 nucleotides read TGTGCCTGGAGTAGGGGGTCTTCCTATGGCTACACCTTC. Protein product: CAWSRGSSYGYTF. Filled out from reference TRBV30 and TRBJ1-2, the complete variable domain reads SQTIHQWPATLVQPVGSPLSLECTVEGTSNPNLYWYRQAAGRGLQLLFYSVGIGQISSEVPQNLSASRPQDRQFILSSKKLLLSDSGFYLCAWSRGSSYGYTFGSGTRLTVV.

The V and J genes are TRBV7-6 and TRBJ2-7; the D gene is possibly TRBD1 (5 bases). Germline V gene sequence: CDR1 SGHVS, CDR2 FNYEAQ. V shed 2 bases and J shed 5 bases, with 10 bases lying between them. The CDR3 is 13 amino acids. The CDR3 loop is CASSLRQQHEQYF. The CDR3 DNA reads as TGTGCCAGCAGCTTACGACAGCAGCACGAGCAGTACTTC.